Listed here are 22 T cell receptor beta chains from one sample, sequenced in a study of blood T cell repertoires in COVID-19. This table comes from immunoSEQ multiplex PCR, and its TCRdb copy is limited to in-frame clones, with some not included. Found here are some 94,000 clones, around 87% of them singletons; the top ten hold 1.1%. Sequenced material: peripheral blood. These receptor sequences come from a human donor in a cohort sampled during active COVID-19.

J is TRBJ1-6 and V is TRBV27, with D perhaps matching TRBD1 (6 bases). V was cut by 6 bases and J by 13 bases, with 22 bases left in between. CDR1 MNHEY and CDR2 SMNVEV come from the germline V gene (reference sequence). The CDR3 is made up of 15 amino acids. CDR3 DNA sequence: TGTGCCAGCAGCCCCGGACAGTATGGGATTGCGCCCCTCCACTTT. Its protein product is CASSPGQYGIAPLHF.

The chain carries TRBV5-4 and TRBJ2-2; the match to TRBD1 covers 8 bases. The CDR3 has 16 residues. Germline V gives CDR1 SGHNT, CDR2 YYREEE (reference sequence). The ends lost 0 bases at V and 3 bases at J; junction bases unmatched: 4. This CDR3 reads CASSLAQQGDTGELFF. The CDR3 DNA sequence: TGTGCCAGCAGCTTGGCCCAACAGGGGGACACCGGGGAGCTGTTTTTT.

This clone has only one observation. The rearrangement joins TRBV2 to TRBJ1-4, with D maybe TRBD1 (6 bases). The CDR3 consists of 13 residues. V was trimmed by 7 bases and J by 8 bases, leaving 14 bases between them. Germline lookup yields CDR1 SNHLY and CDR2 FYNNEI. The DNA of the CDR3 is TGTGCCAGCAAGGAACAGGGACCCGAAAAACTGTTTTTT. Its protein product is CASKEQGPEKLFF.

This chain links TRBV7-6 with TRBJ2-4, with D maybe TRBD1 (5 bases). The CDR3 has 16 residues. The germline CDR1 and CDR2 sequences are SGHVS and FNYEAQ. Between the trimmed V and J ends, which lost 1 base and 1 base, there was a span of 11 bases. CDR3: CASSLGPQGAKNIQYF. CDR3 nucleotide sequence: TGTGCCAGCAGCTTAGGCCCCCAGGGTGCCAAAAACATTCAGTACTTC.

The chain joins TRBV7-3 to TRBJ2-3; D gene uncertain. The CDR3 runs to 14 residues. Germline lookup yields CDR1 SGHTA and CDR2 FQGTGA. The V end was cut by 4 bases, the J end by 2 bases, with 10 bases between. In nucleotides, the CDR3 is TGTGCCAGCAGCTCCTTGGGCTACACAGATACGCAGTATTTT. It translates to CASSSLGYTDTQYF.

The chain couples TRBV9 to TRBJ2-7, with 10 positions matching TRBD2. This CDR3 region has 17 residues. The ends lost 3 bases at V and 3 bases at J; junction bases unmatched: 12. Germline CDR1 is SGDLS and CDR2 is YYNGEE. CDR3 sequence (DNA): TGTGCCAGCAGCGAGGGGGACGGACTAGCGGCGCGCTACGAGCAGTACTTC. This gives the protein CASSEGDGLAARYEQYF.

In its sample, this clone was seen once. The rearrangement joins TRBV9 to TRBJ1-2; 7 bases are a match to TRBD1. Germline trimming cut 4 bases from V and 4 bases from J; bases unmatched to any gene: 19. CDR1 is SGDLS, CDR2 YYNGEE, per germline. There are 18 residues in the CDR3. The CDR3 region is CASSPSEGAHSTGYGYTF. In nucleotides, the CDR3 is TGTGCCAGCAGCCCCTCCGAGGGGGCCCACTCGACCGGCTATGGCTACACCTTC. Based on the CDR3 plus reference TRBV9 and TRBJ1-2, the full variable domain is DSGVTQTPKHLITATGQRVTLRCSPRSGDLSVYWYQQSLDQGLQFLIQYYNGEERAKGNILERFSAQQFPDLHSELNLSSLELGDSALYFCASSPSEGAHSTGYGYTFGSGTRLTVV.

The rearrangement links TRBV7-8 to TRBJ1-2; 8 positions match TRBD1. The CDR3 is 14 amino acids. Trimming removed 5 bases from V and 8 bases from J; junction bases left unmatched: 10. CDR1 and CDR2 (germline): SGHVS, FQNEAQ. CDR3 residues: CASSPRGLGEGYTF. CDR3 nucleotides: TGTGCCAGCAGCCCCAGGGGGCTTGGCGAGGGCTACACCTTC.

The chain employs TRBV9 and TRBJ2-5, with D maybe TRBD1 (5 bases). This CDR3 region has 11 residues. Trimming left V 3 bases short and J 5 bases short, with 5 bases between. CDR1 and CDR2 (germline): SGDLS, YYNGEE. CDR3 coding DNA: TGTGCCAGCAGCGAGGGGGAGACCCAGTACTTC. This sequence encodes CASSEGETQYF.

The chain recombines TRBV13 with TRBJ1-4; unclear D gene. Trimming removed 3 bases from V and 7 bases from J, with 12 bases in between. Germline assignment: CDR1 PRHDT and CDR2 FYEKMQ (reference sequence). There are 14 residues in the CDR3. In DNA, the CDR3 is TGTGCCAGCAGCTTGGAGGGAAGAGGTGAAAAACTGTTTTTT. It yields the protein CASSLEGRGEKLFF.

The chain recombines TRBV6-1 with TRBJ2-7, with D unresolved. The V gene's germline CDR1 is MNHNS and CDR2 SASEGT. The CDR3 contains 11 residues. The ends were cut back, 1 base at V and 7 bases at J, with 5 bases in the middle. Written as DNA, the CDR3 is TGTGCCAGCAGTGAAGGGCCGGAGCAGTACTTC. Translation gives CASSEGPEQYF.

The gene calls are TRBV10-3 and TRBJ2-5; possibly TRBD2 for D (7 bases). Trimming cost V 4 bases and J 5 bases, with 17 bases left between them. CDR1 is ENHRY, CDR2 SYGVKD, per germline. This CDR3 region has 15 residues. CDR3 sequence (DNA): TGTGCCATCAGTGGGGGGGGCCGTGTAGTGGAGACCCAGTACTTC. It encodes CAISGGGRVVETQYF.

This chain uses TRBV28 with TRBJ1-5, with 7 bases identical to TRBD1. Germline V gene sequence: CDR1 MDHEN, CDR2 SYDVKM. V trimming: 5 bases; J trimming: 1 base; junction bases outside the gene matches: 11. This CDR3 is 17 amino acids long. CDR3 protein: CASSTGDRPGSNQPQHF. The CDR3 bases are TGTGCCAGCAGTACAGGGGACAGACCGGGGAGCAATCAGCCCCAGCATTTT.

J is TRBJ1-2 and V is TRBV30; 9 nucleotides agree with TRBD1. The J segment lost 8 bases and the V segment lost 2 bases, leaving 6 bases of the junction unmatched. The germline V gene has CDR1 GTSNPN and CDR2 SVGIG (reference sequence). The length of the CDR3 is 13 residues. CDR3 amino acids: CAWSPGQGNGYTF. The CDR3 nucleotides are TGTGCCTGGAGTCCGGGACAGGGCAACGGCTACACCTTC.

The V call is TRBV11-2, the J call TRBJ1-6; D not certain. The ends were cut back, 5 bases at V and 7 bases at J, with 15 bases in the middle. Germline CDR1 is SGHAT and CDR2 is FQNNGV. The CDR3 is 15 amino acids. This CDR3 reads CASSPTTSWNSPLHF. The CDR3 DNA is TGTGCCAGCAGCCCGACTACCAGTTGGAATTCACCCCTCCACTTT.

The CDR3 spells CAWRGGNNQPQHF. In nucleotides, the CDR3 is TGTGCCTGGAGGGGGGGTAACAATCAGCCCCAGCATTTT. This chain links TRBV30 with TRBJ1-5; tentative D call: TRBD1 (5 bases). The V gene's germline CDR1 is GTSNPN and CDR2 SVGIG (reference sequence). The CDR3 runs to 13 residues. V lost 3 bases to trimming and J lost 3 bases, with 9 bases between them.

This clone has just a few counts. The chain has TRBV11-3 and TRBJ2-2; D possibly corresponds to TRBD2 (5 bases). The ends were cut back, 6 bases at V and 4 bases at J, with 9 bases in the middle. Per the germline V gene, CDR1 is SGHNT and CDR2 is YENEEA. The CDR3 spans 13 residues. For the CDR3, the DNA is TGTGCCAGCAGGACGGAGGCCACCGGGGAGCTGTTTTTT. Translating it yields CASRTEATGELFF.

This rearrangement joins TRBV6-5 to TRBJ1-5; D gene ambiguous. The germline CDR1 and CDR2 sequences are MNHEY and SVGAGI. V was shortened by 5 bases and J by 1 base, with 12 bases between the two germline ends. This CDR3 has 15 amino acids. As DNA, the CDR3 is TGTGCCAGCAGTCACGATATTGCGAGCAATCAGCCCCAGCATTTT. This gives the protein CASSHDIASNQPQHF.

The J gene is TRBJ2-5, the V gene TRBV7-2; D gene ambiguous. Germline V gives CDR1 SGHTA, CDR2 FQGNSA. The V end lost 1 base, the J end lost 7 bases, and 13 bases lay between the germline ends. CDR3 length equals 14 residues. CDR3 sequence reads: CASSLVGRPGTQYF. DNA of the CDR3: TGTGCCAGCAGCTTAGTAGGTCGGCCGGGGACCCAGTACTTC.

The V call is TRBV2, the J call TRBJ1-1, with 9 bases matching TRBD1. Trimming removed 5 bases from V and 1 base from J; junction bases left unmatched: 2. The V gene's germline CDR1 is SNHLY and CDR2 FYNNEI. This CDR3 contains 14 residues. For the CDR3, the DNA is TGTGCCAGCAGTTTGGACAGGGGGAACACTGAAGCTTTCTTT. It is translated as CASSLDRGNTEAFF. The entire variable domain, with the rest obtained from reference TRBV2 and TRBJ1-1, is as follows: EPEVTQTPSHQVTQMGQEVILRCVPISNHLYFYWYRQILGQKVEFLVSFYNNEISEKSEIFDDQFSVERPDGSNFTLKIRSTKLEDSAMYFCASSLDRGNTEAFFGQGTRLTVV.

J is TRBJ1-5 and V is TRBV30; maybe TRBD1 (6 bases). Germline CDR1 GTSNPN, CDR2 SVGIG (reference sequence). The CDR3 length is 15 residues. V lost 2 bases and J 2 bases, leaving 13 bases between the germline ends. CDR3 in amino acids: CAWSPPTGRNQPQHF. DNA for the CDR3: TGTGCCTGGAGTCCCCCGACAGGACGCAATCAGCCCCAGCATTTT.

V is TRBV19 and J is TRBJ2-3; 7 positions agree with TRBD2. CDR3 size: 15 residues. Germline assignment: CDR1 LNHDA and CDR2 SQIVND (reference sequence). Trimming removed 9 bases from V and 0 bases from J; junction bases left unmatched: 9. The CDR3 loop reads CASLTSGTSTDTQYF. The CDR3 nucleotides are TGTGCCAGCCTTACCAGCGGGACCAGCACAGATACGCAGTATTTT.